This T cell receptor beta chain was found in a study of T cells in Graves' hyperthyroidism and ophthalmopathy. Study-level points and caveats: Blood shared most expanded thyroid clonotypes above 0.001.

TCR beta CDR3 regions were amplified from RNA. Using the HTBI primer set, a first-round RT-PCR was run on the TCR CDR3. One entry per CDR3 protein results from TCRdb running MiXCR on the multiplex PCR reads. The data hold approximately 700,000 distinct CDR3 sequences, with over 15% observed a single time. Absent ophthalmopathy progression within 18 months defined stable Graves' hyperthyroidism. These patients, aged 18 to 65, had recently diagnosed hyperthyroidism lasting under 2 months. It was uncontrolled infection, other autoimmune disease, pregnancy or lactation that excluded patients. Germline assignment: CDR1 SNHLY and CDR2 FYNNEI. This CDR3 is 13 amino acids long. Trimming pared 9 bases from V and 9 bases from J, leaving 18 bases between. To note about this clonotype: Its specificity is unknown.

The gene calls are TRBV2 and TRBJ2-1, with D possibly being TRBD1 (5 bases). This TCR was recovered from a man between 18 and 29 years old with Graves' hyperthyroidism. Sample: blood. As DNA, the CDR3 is TGTGCCAGTTCCAGGATCCTCCAGGGTGAGCAGTTCTTC. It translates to CASSRILQGEQFF. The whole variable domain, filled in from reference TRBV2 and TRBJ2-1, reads EPEVTQTPSHQVTQMGQEVILRCVPISNHLYFYWYRQILGQKVEFLVSFYNNEISEKSEIFDDQFSVERPDGSNFTLKIRSTKLEDSAMYFCASSRILQGEQFFGPGTRLTVL.